These 15 T cell receptor beta chains share one sample of origin, sequenced in a study of control samples from healthy donors and cancer patients. Only in-frame clones appear in the TCRdb table, and some are missing; sequencing was by immunoSEQ multiplex PCR. The sample has about 82,000 clones; approximately 94% are singletons. Sequenced material: blood. The receptors here all came from a young woman in good health.

This chain links TRBV5-6 with TRBJ2-3; TRBD2 matches 12 bases. The CDR3 totals 15 residues. Germline loops: CDR1 SGHDT, CDR2 YYEEEE. The J segment lost 5 bases and the V segment lost 4 bases, leaving 5 bases of the junction unmatched. CDR3 nucleotide sequence: TGTGCCAGCAGCCTAGCGGGGGGGAAGGGAGATACGCAGTATTTT. This gives the protein CASSLAGGKGDTQYF.

V gene TRBV28 combines with J gene TRBJ1-2, with a weak D call TRBD1 (6 bases). This CDR3 comprises 17 residues. Germline values: CDR1 MDHEN, CDR2 SYDVKM. Trimming left V 4 bases short and J 5 bases short, with 23 bases between. CDR3 in DNA: TGTGCCAGCAGTTACAAATCCGGGACACCAAATCCTTATGGCTACACCTTC. It yields the protein CASSYKSGTPNPYGYTF.

The chain combines TRBV12-3 or TRBV12-4 with TRBJ2-2; D is unresolved. Between the trimmed V and J ends, which lost 6 bases and 4 bases, there was a span of 9 bases. The CDR3 extends over 13 amino acids. CDR3 sequence: CASRKKLTGELFF. CDR3 nucleotides: TGTGCCAGCAGAAAAAAGCTCACCGGGGAGCTGTTTTTT.

In DNA, the CDR3 is TGTGCCATCAGTGATCGGGGCGACAACTATGGCTACACCTTC. This codes for CAISDRGDNYGYTF. The chain has TRBV10-3 and TRBJ1-2; D is possibly TRBD1 (5 bases). CDR1 and CDR2 from the germline V gene are ENHRY and SYGVKD. There are 14 residues in the CDR3. V was pared by 3 bases and J by 2 bases, with 10 bases between.

V is TRBV9 and J is TRBJ1-2; 8 positions match TRBD1. Germline CDR1 is SGDLS and CDR2 is YYNGEE. V lost 4 bases to trimming and J lost 8 bases; unmatched junction nucleotides: 7. The CDR3 is made up of 13 amino acids. CDR3 loop: CASSPKGTGGYTF. The CDR3 DNA is TGTGCCAGCAGCCCAAAGGGGACAGGAGGCTACACCTTC.

The chain is built from TRBV15 and TRBJ1-2, with TRBD1 identical over 7 bases. Germline CDR1 LNHNV, CDR2 YYDKDF (reference sequence). V lost 5 bases, J lost 3 bases, and 6 bases stayed unmatched. This CDR3 comprises 14 residues. This CDR3 is CATSVGTADYGYTF. In DNA, the CDR3 is TGTGCCACCAGCGTAGGGACAGCGGACTATGGCTACACCTTC.

This rearrangement joins TRBV3-1 (or the pseudogene TRBV3-2) to TRBJ2-3; 10 bases align to TRBD2. There are 16 residues in the CDR3. Germline-derived CDR1 and CDR2 are LGHDT and YNNKEL (reference sequence). The V segment lost 1 base and the J segment 2 bases; nucleotides outside the gene matches: 3. The CDR3 sequence is CASSQVTSGNTDTQYF. The CDR3 DNA follows: TGTGCCAGCAGCCAAGTAACTAGCGGGAACACAGATACGCAGTATTTT.

The gene calls are TRBV6-4 and TRBJ2-7, with D unresolved. Trimming stripped 4 bases from V and 6 bases from J, with 13 bases between. Germline CDR1 reads MRHNA; CDR2 reads SNTAGT. The CDR3 is made up of 13 amino acids. In nucleotides, the CDR3 is TGTGCCAGCAGTGTTAAGGAAGGAAGCGAGCAGTACTTC. Residues: CASSVKEGSEQYF.

The chain links TRBV19 to TRBJ2-7; 7 bases are a match to TRBD1. Unmatched junction bases numbered 7, after V lost 3 bases and J lost 5 bases. The CDR3 totals 14 residues. CDR1 and CDR2 from the germline V gene are LNHDA and SQIVND (reference sequence). CDR3 DNA sequence: TGTGCCAGTAGTATCGAAAGGGGGCGAAACGAGCAGTACTTC. Its translation: CASSIERGRNEQYF.

The V and J genes are TRBV9 and TRBJ2-1, with D perhaps matching TRBD2 (5 bases). Trimming removed 4 bases at V and 4 bases at J, with 15 bases between. The CDR3 length is 15 residues. Germline CDR1 and CDR2: SGDLS and YYNGEE. CDR3 amino acids: CASSPTPLDYNEQFF. For the CDR3, the DNA is TGTGCCAGCAGCCCAACCCCACTAGATTACAATGAGCAGTTCTTC.

V gene TRBV19 combines with J gene TRBJ2-1, with 12 bases identical to TRBD2. The trim removed 7 bases at V and 0 bases at J, leaving 7 bases unmatched. Per germline, CDR1 LNHDA and CDR2 SQIVND (reference sequence). The CDR3 is 17 residues long. CDR3 coding DNA: TGTGCCAGTAAGACTAGCGGGAGAAGAGGCTCCTACAATGAGCAGTTCTTC. This translates into CASKTSGRRGSYNEQFF.

CDR3 sequence reads: CASSMDSSTEAFF. CDR3 nucleotides: TGTGCCAGTAGTATGGACAGTTCCACTGAAGCTTTCTTT. This rearrangement joins TRBV19 to TRBJ1-1; weak D call: TRBD1 (6 bases). The CDR3 spans 13 residues. V was shortened by 3 bases and J by 4 bases, with 9 bases between the two germline ends. Germline CDR1 and CDR2: LNHDA and SQIVND (reference sequence).

This clone was seen a single time. The chain links TRBV5-1 to TRBJ2-7, with D possibly TRBD1 on 5 matching bases. The V end was cut by 0 bases, the J end by 0 bases, with 19 bases between. The CDR3 length is 18 residues. Germline V gives CDR1 SGHRS, CDR2 YFSETQ. CDR3 sequence: CASSLAGRRAISSYEQYF. The DNA for the CDR3 is TGCGCCAGCAGCTTGGCCGGCCGCAGGGCCATTAGCTCCTACGAGCAGTACTTC.

V gene TRBV11-2 combines with J gene TRBJ2-1, with TRBD1 matching 12 bases. The germline CDR1 and CDR2 sequences are SGHAT and FQNNGV. V lost 10 bases, J lost 7 bases, and 11 bases stayed unmatched. The length of the CDR3 is 15 residues. CDR3 amino acids: CATQPGQGAQNEQFF. For the CDR3, the DNA is TGTGCCACGCAACCGGGACAGGGGGCCCAGAATGAGCAGTTCTTC.

This clone came up once. The CDR3: CASSDSADSYETQYF. In nucleotides, the CDR3 is TGTGCCAGCAGTGACTCCGCGGACAGCTACGAGACCCAGTACTTC. The V gene is TRBV6-4, the J gene TRBJ2-5; possible D gene TRBD1, 6 bases. This CDR3 has 15 residues. Germline assignment: CDR1 MRHNA and CDR2 SNTAGT. V was pared by 0 bases and J by 5 bases, with 13 bases between.